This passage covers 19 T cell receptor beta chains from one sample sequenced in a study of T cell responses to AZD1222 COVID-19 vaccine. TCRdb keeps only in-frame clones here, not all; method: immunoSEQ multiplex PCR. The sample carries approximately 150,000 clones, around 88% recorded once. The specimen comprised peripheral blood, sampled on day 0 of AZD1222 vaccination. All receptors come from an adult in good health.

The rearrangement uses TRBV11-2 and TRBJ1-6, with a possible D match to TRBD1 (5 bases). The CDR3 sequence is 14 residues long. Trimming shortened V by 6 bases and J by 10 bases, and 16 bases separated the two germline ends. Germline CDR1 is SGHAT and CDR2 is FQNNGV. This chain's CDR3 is CASSPNWGYSPLHF. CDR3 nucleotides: TGTGCCAGCAGTCCAAATTGGGGCTACTCACCCCTCCACTTT.

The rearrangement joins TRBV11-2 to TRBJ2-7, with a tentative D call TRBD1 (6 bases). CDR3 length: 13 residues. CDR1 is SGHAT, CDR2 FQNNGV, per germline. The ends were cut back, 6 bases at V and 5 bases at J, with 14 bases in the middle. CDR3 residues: CASRKEQGDEQYF. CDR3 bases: TGTGCCAGCAGAAAAGAACAGGGAGACGAGCAGTACTTC.

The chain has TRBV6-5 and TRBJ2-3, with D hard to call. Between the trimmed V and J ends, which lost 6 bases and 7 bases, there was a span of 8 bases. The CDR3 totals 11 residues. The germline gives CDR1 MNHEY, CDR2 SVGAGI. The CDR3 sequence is CASRFGNTQYF. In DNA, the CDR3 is TGTGCCAGCAGATTCGGAAATACGCAGTATTTT.

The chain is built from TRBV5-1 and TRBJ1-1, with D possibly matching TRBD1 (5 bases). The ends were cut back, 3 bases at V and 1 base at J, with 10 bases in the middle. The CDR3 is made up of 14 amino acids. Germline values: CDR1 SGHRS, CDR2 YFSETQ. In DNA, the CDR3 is TGCGCCAGCAGCTCCCAGGGACCGAACACTGAAGCTTTCTTT. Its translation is CASSSQGPNTEAFF.

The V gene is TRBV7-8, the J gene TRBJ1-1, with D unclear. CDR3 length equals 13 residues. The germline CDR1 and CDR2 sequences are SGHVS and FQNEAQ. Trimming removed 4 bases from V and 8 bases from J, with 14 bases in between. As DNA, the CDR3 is TGTGCCAGCAGCTACTCAACGGGTTTCGAAGCTTTCTTT. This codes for CASSYSTGFEAFF.

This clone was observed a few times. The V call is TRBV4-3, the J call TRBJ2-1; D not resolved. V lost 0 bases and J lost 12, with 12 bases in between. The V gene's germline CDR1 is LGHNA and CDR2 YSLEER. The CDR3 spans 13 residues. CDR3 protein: CASSQEIMRTQFF. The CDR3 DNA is TGCGCCAGCAGCCAAGAAATAATGAGAACGCAGTTCTTC.

The CDR3 spells CASSSGSGGYTF. The CDR3 DNA follows: TGTGCCAGCAGCTCAGGGTCTGGTGGCTACACCTTC. The chain is built from TRBV4-2 and TRBJ1-2; weak D call: TRBD1 (5 bases). Germline CDR1 is LGHNA and CDR2 is YNFKEQ. Trimming left V 5 bases short and J 7 bases short, with 11 bases between. The CDR3 is made up of 12 amino acids.

For the CDR3, the DNA is TGTGCCACCAGCAGAGAACAAAGCGGTACCCAACATACGCAGTATTTT. As protein: CATSREQSGTQHTQYF. J is TRBJ2-3 and V is TRBV15, with TRBD2 as a possible D gene (5 bases). The germline V gene encodes CDR1 LNHNV and CDR2 YYDKDF (reference sequence). V was cut by 0 bases and J by 7 bases, with 17 bases left in between. There are 16 residues in the CDR3.

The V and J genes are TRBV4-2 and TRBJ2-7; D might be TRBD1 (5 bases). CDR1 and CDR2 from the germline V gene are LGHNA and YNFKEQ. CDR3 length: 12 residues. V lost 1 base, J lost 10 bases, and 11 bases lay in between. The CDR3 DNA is TGTGCCAGCAGCCAAGGTGCGACAGATCAGTACTTC. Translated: CASSQGATDQYF.

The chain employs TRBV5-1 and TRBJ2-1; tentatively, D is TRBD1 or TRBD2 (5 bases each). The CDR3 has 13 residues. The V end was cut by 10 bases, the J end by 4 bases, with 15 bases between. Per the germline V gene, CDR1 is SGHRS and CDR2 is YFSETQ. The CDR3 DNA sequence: TGCGCCGCCCGGGACCTCAATTACAATGAGCAGTTCTTC. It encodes CAARDLNYNEQFF. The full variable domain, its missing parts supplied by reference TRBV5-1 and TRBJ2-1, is KAGVTQTPRYLIKTRGQQVTLSCSPISGHRSVSWYQQTPGQGLQFLFEYFSETQRNKGNFPGRFSGRQFSNSRSEMNVSTLELGDSALYLCAARDLNYNEQFFGPGTRLTVL.

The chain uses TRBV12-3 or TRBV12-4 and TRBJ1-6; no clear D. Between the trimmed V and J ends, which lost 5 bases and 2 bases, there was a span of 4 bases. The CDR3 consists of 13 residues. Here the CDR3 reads CASSGPYNSPLHF. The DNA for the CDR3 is TGTGCCAGCAGTGGACCCTATAATTCACCCCTCCACTTT.

DNA for the CDR3: TGCGCCAGCAGCCAAGACTTCAGGGATGTCACAGATACGCAGTATTTT. It is translated as CASSQDFRDVTDTQYF. The V call is TRBV4-3, the J call TRBJ2-3; D possibly corresponds to TRBD1 (5 bases). The CDR3 sequence is 16 residues long. Germline CDR1 and CDR2: LGHNA and YSLEER. The V and J ends lost 0 bases and 2 bases respectively, with 12 bases between them.

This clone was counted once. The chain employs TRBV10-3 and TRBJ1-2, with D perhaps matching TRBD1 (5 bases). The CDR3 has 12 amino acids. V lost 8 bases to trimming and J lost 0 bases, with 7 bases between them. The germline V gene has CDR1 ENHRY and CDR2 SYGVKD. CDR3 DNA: TGTGCCATCCGGGGGGCTAACTATGGCTACACCTTC. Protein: CAIRGANYGYTF.

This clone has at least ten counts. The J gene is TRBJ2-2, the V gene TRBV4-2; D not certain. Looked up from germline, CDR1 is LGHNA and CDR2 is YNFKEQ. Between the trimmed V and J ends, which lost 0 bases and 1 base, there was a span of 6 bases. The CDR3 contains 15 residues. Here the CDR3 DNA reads TGTGCCAGCAGCCAAGATCAACGGAACACCGGGGAGCTGTTTTTT. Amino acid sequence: CASSQDQRNTGELFF.

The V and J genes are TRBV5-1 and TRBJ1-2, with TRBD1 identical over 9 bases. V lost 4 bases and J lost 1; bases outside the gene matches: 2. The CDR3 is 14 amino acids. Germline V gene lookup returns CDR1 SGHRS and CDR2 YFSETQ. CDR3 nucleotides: TGCGCCAGCAGCCCGGGACAGGGTAACTATGGCTACACCTTC. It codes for CASSPGQGNYGYTF.

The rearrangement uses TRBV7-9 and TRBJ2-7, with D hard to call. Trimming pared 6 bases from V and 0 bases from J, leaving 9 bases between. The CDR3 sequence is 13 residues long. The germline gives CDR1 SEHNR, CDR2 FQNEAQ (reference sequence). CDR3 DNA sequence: TGTGCCAGCAGTGCGCCGAACTCCTACGAGCAGTACTTC. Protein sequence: CASSAPNSYEQYF.

The CDR3 is CAWRGSSNEKLFF. The DNA of the CDR3 is TGTGCCTGGCGCGGCAGCTCTAATGAAAAACTGTTTTTT. This chain joins TRBV30 and TRBJ1-4; D not resolved. Germline V gene lookup returns CDR1 GTSNPN and CDR2 SVGIG (reference sequence). V was shortened by 5 bases and J by 3 bases, with 10 bases between the two germline ends. The CDR3 runs to 13 residues.

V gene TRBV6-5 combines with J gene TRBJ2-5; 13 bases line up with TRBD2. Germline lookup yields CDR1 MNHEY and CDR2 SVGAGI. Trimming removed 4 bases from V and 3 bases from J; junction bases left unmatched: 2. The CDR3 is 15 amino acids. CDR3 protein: CASSFGTSGKETQYF. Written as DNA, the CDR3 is TGTGCCAGCAGTTTCGGGACTAGCGGGAAAGAGACCCAGTACTTC.

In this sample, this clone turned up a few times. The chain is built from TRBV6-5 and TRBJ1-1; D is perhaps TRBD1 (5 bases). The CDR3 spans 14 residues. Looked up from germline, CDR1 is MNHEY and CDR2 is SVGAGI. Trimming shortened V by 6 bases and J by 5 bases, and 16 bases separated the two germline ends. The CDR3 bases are TGTGCCAGCAGCCCCTCCGCAGGGCTTACTGAAGCTTTCTTT. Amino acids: CASSPSAGLTEAFF.